One and the same sample provided the 15 T cell receptor beta chains below, sequenced in a study of blood T cell repertoires in COVID-19. Clones were read by immunoSEQ multiplex PCR, and TCRdb kept only the in-frame ones, dropping some. The sample shows 180,000 or so clones, 82% of them seen only once. Sequences were obtained from peripheral blood. Receptor source: a human donor with acute or convalescent COVID-19. The donor label of this sample is uncertain.

The V call is TRBV11-3, the J call TRBJ2-1; a weak D match, TRBD2 (6 bases). The CDR3 consists of 12 residues. Per the germline V gene, CDR1 is SGHNT and CDR2 is YENEEA. The ends were cut back, 0 bases at V and 15 bases at J, with 12 bases in the middle. Here the CDR3 DNA reads TGTGCCAGCAGCTTAGATTCCGGGAGTATGTTCTTC. It codes for CASSLDSGSMFF.

CDR3 coding DNA: TGTGCCAGTAGTATTGGACAGGGAGGCTACGAGCAGTACTTC. Amino acid sequence: CASSIGQGGYEQYF. The rearrangement links TRBV19 to TRBJ2-7, with TRBD1 matching over 8 bases. J gave up 3 bases and V 3 bases, and 4 bases lay outside the gene matches. The CDR3 extends over 14 amino acids. The V gene's germline CDR1 is LNHDA and CDR2 SQIVND (reference sequence).

This chain links TRBV5-3 with TRBJ1-4, with no clear D. TRBV5-3 is known as an ORF, though its function is uncertain. V gave up 0 bases and J gave up 8 bases, with 14 bases separating them. There are 15 residues in the CDR3. CDR3 nucleotide sequence: TGTGCCAGAAGCTTGGGACAACGGTACCGGGAAAAACTGTTTTTT. As protein: CARSLGQRYREKLFF.

V gene TRBV5-1 combines with J gene TRBJ1-2, with D possibly matching TRBD1 (5 bases). Trimming removed 4 bases at V and 8 bases at J, with 15 bases between. CDR1 and CDR2 from the germline V gene are SGHRS and YFSETQ. The CDR3 contains 13 residues. The CDR3 bases are TGCGCCAGCAGCGGGGGGGACCGCCGAGGCTACACCTTC. Its translation is CASSGGDRRGYTF.

The chain joins TRBV19 to TRBJ1-1; D is possibly TRBD1 (6 bases). The CDR3 is 13 amino acids. Germline loops: CDR1 LNHDA, CDR2 SQIVND (reference sequence). V was pared by 3 bases and J by 3 bases, with 8 bases between. The CDR3 DNA sequence: TGTGCCAGTAGTATTACAGGGTACACTGAAGCTTTCTTT. Its protein product is CASSITGYTEAFF.

The V gene is TRBV29-1, the J gene TRBJ2-5; 11 bases are shared with TRBD2. Unmatched junction bases numbered 5, after V lost 7 bases and J lost 1 base. Germline CDR1 is SQVTM and CDR2 is ANQGSEA. The CDR3 has 14 residues. The CDR3 loop reads CSATGTSGQETQYF. The DNA of the CDR3 is TGCAGCGCTACCGGGACTAGCGGCCAAGAGACCCAGTACTTC.

The chain recombines TRBV2 with TRBJ2-7; 7 positions match TRBD2. V dropped 6 bases and J dropped 2; count of bases not matched to a gene: 4. Germline V gives CDR1 SNHLY, CDR2 FYNNEI. The CDR3 runs 13 residues. This CDR3 reads CASSAGTTYEQYF. The CDR3 DNA follows: TGTGCCAGCAGCGCCGGGACTACCTACGAGCAGTACTTC.

The chain joins TRBV18 to TRBJ2-7; 8 bases match TRBD1. The length of the CDR3 is 14 residues. Germline V CDR1 and CDR2: KGHSH, LQKENI. With V trimmed by 2 bases and J by 3 bases, 3 bases remained unmatched. CDR3 amino acids: CASSPGTGLYEQYF. The DNA of the CDR3 is TGTGCCAGCTCACCAGGGACAGGCCTCTACGAGCAGTACTTC.

The gene calls are TRBV2 and TRBJ1-4; tentatively, D is TRBD1 (6 bases). Trimming took 6 bases from V and 2 from J, leaving 13 bases between them. The CDR3 runs to 15 residues. The germline V gene encodes CDR1 SNHLY and CDR2 FYNNEI. The CDR3 nucleotides are TGTGCCAGCAGCCTAAGGGGGGGGACTAATGAAAAACTGTTTTTT. Its translation is CASSLRGGTNEKLFF.

A word on this clone: The same CDR3 is also encoded by other DNA sequences in this sample. CDR3 DNA sequence: TGTGCCAGCAGTTACGGGCCTTACGAGCAGTACTTC. Its translation is CASSYGPYEQYF. The rearrangement joins TRBV6-5 to TRBJ2-7; D ambiguous. The CDR3 spans 12 residues. From germline, CDR1 is MNHEY and CDR2 SVGAGI. Trimming stripped 2 bases from V and 4 bases from J, with 6 bases between.

The J gene is TRBJ2-3, the V gene TRBV2; 12 nucleotides agree with TRBD2. CDR1 is SNHLY, CDR2 FYNNEI, per germline. Unmatched junction bases numbered 17, after V lost 7 bases and J lost 6 bases. This CDR3 region has 18 residues. The CDR3 is CASTRRFATSGRVDTQYF. CDR3 DNA: TGTGCCAGCACCAGAAGGTTCGCGACTAGCGGGAGAGTCGATACGCAGTATTTT. The complete variable domain, with remaining parts taken from reference TRBV2 and TRBJ2-3, reads EPEVTQTPSHQVTQMGQEVILRCVPISNHLYFYWYRQILGQKVEFLVSFYNNEISEKSEIFDDQFSVERPDGSNFTLKIRSTKLEDSAMYFCASTRRFATSGRVDTQYFGPGTRLTVL.

This chain uses TRBV18 with TRBJ1-2; 8 nucleotides agree with TRBD1. The CDR3 has 14 amino acids. Germline trimming cut 3 bases from V and 4 bases from J; bases unmatched to any gene: 4. Germline CDR1 is KGHSH and CDR2 is LQKENI. The CDR3 sequence: CASSPGQGLYGYTF. CDR3 bases: TGTGCCAGCTCACCCGGACAGGGCCTCTATGGCTACACCTTC. The full variable domain, in which reference TRBV18 and TRBJ1-2 provide the parts outside the CDR3, is NAGVMQNPRHLVRRRGQEARLRCSPMKGHSHVYWYRQLPEEGLKFMVYLQKENIIDESGMPKERFSAEFPKEGPSILRIQQVVRGDSAAYFCASSPGQGLYGYTFGSGTRLTVV.

The chain links TRBV4-1 to TRBJ2-7, with 11 bases that match TRBD1. The trim removed 5 bases at V and 3 bases at J, leaving 3 bases unmatched. Germline assignment: CDR1 MGHRA and CDR2 YSYEKL. The CDR3 totals 14 residues. The CDR3 DNA reads TGCGCCAGCAGCGTGGGACAGGGGGTCTACGAGCAGTACTTC. It codes for CASSVGQGVYEQYF.

J is TRBJ2-5 and V is TRBV7-3, with TRBD2 matching over 10 bases. V shed 2 bases and J 5 bases; nucleotides not matched to a gene: 8. Germline CDR1 reads SGHTA; CDR2 reads FQGTGA. CDR3 length equals 16 residues. The CDR3, as DNA: TGTGCCAGCAGCTTACAACCTAGCGGGAGTGGTGAGACCCAGTACTTC. This sequence encodes CASSLQPSGSGETQYF.

The chain joins TRBV10-1 to TRBJ2-3; maybe TRBD1 (6 bases). The CDR3 loop spans 16 amino acids. Germline loops: CDR1 WNHNN, CDR2 SYGVQD (reference sequence). The ends were cut back, 5 bases at V and 8 bases at J, with 23 bases in the middle. The CDR3 protein is CASSPLTRGGPGTQYF. In DNA form, the CDR3 reads TGCGCCAGCAGTCCTCTTACTAGAGGGGGTCCGGGTACGCAGTATTTT.